These 16 T cell receptor beta chains came from one sample sequenced in a study of T cell changes during pregnancy in multiple sclerosis. Repertoires were generated with immunoSEQ multiplex PCR, while TCRdb's copy carries only in-frame clones and drops some. The table records under 130,000 clones, approximately 90% of them present only once. The specimen comprised peripheral blood, sampled after pregnancy. The receptor source for this set is a female donor with multiple sclerosis, enrolled in a pregnancy study.

The rearrangement links TRBV5-8 to TRBJ2-2; perhaps TRBD2 as D (6 bases). V lost 6 bases and J 6 bases, leaving 21 bases between the germline ends. CDR3 length equals 16 residues. Germline V lookup: CDR1 SGHTS, CDR2 YDEGEE. The CDR3 sequence is CASNPKLRTIAGELFF. The CDR3 bases are TGTGCCAGCAACCCGAAGCTACGGACTATTGCCGGGGAGCTGTTTTTT.

The J gene is TRBJ2-1, the V gene TRBV6-4, with 10 nucleotides matching TRBD2. The V segment lost 8 bases and the J segment 4 bases; nucleotides outside the gene matches: 8. CDR3 length equals 15 residues. The germline V gene encodes CDR1 MRHNA and CDR2 SNTAGT. This chain's CDR3 is CASAVAGGTYNEQFF. The CDR3 DNA reads as TGTGCCAGCGCCGTAGCGGGGGGTACTTACAATGAGCAGTTCTTC.

The chain couples TRBV14 to TRBJ1-2; unclear D gene. V was pared by 1 base and J by 3 bases, with 15 bases between. Germline CDR1 SGHDN, CDR2 FVKESK. The CDR3 consists of 16 residues. Here the CDR3 DNA reads TGTGCCAGCAGCCAAGCCGGACTCTTCAACGACTATGGCTACACCTTC. Its translation: CASSQAGLFNDYGYTF.

The chain uses TRBV5-6 and TRBJ2-3, with 8 nucleotides matching TRBD1. CDR3 size: 14 residues. Germline V CDR1 and CDR2: SGHDT, YYEEEE. After removal of 5 bases from V and 4 bases from J, the junction contained 6 bases not matched to a gene. CDR3 loop: CASSRGQGPDTQYF. CDR3 nucleotide sequence: TGTGCCAGCAGTAGAGGACAGGGCCCAGATACGCAGTATTTT.

This rearrangement joins TRBV5-1 to TRBJ1-1; weak D call: TRBD1 (6 bases). CDR1 is SGHRS and CDR2 is YFSETQ in the germline V gene. V lost 0 bases and J lost 13, with 25 bases in between. The CDR3 totals 16 residues. CDR3 in DNA: TGCGCCAGCAGCTTGGGTACAGGGTCCATGAACACACACGTTTTCTTT. This gives the protein CASSLGTGSMNTHVFF.

J is TRBJ2-3 and V is TRBV27; tentatively, D is TRBD2 (5 bases). From germline, CDR1 is MNHEY and CDR2 SMNVEV (reference sequence). The CDR3 runs 16 residues. V lost 7 bases, J lost 2 bases, and 19 bases lay in between. The CDR3 is CASMLAGLTATDTQYF. DNA for the CDR3: TGTGCCAGCATGTTGGCAGGACTGACGGCCACAGATACGCAGTATTTT.

The chain couples TRBV7-6 to TRBJ2-3, with 9 bases lining up with TRBD2. The germline V gene has CDR1 SGHVS and CDR2 FNYEAQ. V shed 1 base, J shed 4 bases, and the junction held 6 bases outside the gene matches. CDR3 length: 16 amino acids. CDR3 DNA sequence: TGTGCCAGCAGCTTAGGGGCGGGGGGGCCGCCAGATACGCAGTATTTT. It yields the protein CASSLGAGGPPDTQYF.

The chain combines TRBV19 with TRBJ1-2, with a tentative D call TRBD1 (5 bases). CDR1 is LNHDA, CDR2 SQIVND, per germline (reference sequence). This CDR3 region has 14 residues. With 7 bases removed from V and 0 bases from J, the gap between germline ends came to 12 bases. The CDR3 region is CASNQGFTNYGYTF. The CDR3 region has the DNA TGTGCCAGTAACCAGGGTTTTACTAACTATGGCTACACCTTC.

V usage is TRBV27 and J usage is TRBJ1-6; 9 bases agree with TRBD1. The CDR3 covers 21 residues. Germline lookup yields CDR1 MNHEY and CDR2 SMNVEV (reference sequence). The V segment lost 6 bases and the J segment 0 bases; nucleotides outside the gene matches: 18. CDR3 sequence reads: CASRDGTGPNSGASYNSPLHF. The CDR3 bases are TGTGCCAGCAGGGACGGGACAGGGCCGAACTCGGGGGCCTCCTATAATTCACCCCTCCACTTT.

This rearrangement joins TRBV7-9 to TRBJ1-2; the D gene is possibly TRBD1 (5 bases). V gave up 0 bases and J gave up 4 bases, with 15 bases separating them. The CDR3 spans 16 residues. Germline CDR1 reads SEHNR; CDR2 reads FQNEAQ (reference sequence). The DNA of the CDR3 is TGTGCCAGCAGCTTAGCGACGGGACTGGTAGGCTATGGCTACACCTTC. Translated: CASSLATGLVGYGYTF.

This sequence joins TRBV7-9 and TRBJ2-7, with 9 nucleotides matching TRBD1. The CDR3 length is 14 residues. The V gene end was trimmed by 3 bases and the J gene end by 6 bases; junction bases not matched to a gene: 6. Germline V lookup: CDR1 SEHNR, CDR2 FQNEAQ (reference sequence). The chain's CDR3 is CASSFETGGGEQYF. In DNA, the CDR3 is TGTGCCAGCAGCTTCGAGACAGGGGGGGGCGAGCAGTACTTC.

This rearrangement joins TRBV6-5 to TRBJ1-6; D gene unclear. Trimming removed 7 bases from V and 7 bases from J, with 11 bases in between. The CDR3 has 13 amino acids. Germline assignment: CDR1 MNHEY and CDR2 SVGAGI. The CDR3, as DNA: TGTGCCAGCACCCACAGATCCAATTCACCCCTCCACTTT. Translated, it gives CASTHRSNSPLHF.

The chain is built from TRBV7-8 and TRBJ2-3, with a tentative D call TRBD2 (6 bases). The CDR3 consists of 14 residues. Per the germline V gene, CDR1 is SGHVS and CDR2 is FQNEAQ. Trimming left V 3 bases short and J 3 bases short, with 10 bases between. This chain's CDR3 is CASSFLGGTDTQYF. The CDR3 DNA is TGTGCCAGCAGCTTTTTGGGGGGAACAGATACGCAGTATTTT. The full variable domain, rest sourced from reference TRBV7-8 and TRBJ2-3, is GAGVSQSPRYKVAKRGQDVALRCDPISGHVSLFWYQQALGQGPEFLTYFQNEAQLDKSGLPSDRFFAERPEGSVSTLKIQRTQQEDSAVYLCASSFLGGTDTQYFGPGTRLTVL.

J is TRBJ1-6 and V is TRBV27; TRBD1 matches 10 bases. Trimming took 6 bases from V and 4 from J; bases not matched to a gene: 9. The CDR3 sequence is 17 residues long. Per the germline V gene, CDR1 is MNHEY and CDR2 is SMNVEV (reference sequence). Here the CDR3 reads CASSRGVGQGYNSPLHF. CDR3 bases: TGTGCCAGCAGCCGAGGGGTGGGACAGGGGTATAATTCACCCCTCCACTTT.

The chain recombines TRBV5-4 with TRBJ2-2, with 8 bases that match TRBD2. V lost 5 bases and J lost 3; bases outside the gene matches: 6. This CDR3 region has 15 residues. In germline, CDR1 is SGHNT, CDR2 YYREEE (reference sequence). The CDR3 bases are TGTGCCAGCAGAATCGGGGGGGAGTACACCGGGGAGCTGTTTTTT. It specifies CASRIGGEYTGELFF. Drawing the rest from reference TRBV5-4 and TRBJ2-2, the complete variable domain is ETGVTQSPTHLIKTRGQQVTLRCSSQSGHNTVSWYQQALGQGPQFIFQYYREEENGRGNFPPRFSGLQFPNYSSELNVNALELDDSALYLCASRIGGEYTGELFFGEGSRLTVL.

The chain has TRBV21-1 and TRBJ1-2; TRBD1 was called by the table and not checked on the DNA. TRBV21-1 is a known pseudogene. The CDR3 sequence is 13 residues long. The CDR3 DNA follows: TGTGCCAGCCGTGGGATACAGGGATGTGGCTACACCTTC. Translating it yields CASRGIQGCGYTF.